The rows below give T cell receptor beta chains drawn from one sample of a study of metastatic and nonmetastatic thyroid tumors. With MiXCR, TCRdb called clones anew from the PCR reads. The profile shows 30,000 to 50,000 clones, roughly 13% of them singletons. The source material was blood. These receptors were obtained from a female donor with papillary thyroid cancer or a benign thyroid nodule (not recorded which). Some clones in this sample may be carry-over from other donors' samples. Each CDR3 is given with its conserved first and last residue. Fields, in order: V gene, D gene, J gene, clone size, CDR3 DNA, CDR3 protein. D genes are given only for firm matches. Size values are once, few and many counts, or a class for expanded clones, and some rows have none.

>TRBV7-6|-|TRBJ2-2|many
TGTGCCAGCAGCCCTACTCCTAACACCGGGGAGCTGTTTTTT
CASSPTPNTGELFF
>TRBV5-1|-|TRBJ2-2|many
TGCGCCAGCAGCTTGAACGTACAGGTATTTCCGACGAACACCGGGGAGCTGTTTTTT
CASSLNVQVFPTNTGELFF
>TRBV12-3/TRBV12-4|TRBD1|TRBJ2-1|few
TGTGCCAGCATCTCAGGGGGAGATGGGGTCAACAATGAGCAGTTCTTC
CASISGGDGVNNEQFF
>TRBV20-1|-|TRBJ2-7|many
TGCAGTGCTAGCGGGACGACCTACTCCTACGAGCAGTACTTC
CSASGTTYSYEQYF
>TRBV3-1|-|TRBJ1-1|many
TGTGCCAGCAGCCAGCTGAGAACAGTGAACACTGAAGCTTTCTTT
CASSQLRTVNTEAFF
>TRBV28|TRBD2|TRBJ2-7|many
TGTGCCAGCAACCCGGGCTCAGCGGGAGCTTGGGAGCAGTACTTC
CASNPGSAGAWEQYF
>TRBV6-1|-|TRBJ1-5|-
TGTGCCAGCAGGGTCGTAGGGCAGGGGACGCGTTTGCAGCCCCAGCATTTT
CASRVVGQGTRLQPQHF
>TRBV7-3|-|TRBJ2-1|many
TGTGCCAGCAGCCCCCTACAAGGTAGTGAGCAGTTCTTC
CASSPLQGSEQFF
>TRBV7-8|-|TRBJ1-2|many
TGTGCCAGCAGCCCCGGCTTGGGGGATGATGGCTACACCTTC
CASSPGLGDDGYTF
>TRBV6-2/TRBV6-3|-|TRBJ2-6|many
TGTGCCACCGACAGTTTAGGGCGGTCTGGGGCCAACGTCCTGACTTTC
CATDSLGRSGANVLTF
>TRBV9|-|TRBJ2-1|many
TGTGCCAGCAGCGCGGGACTGGGCTACAATGAGCAGTTCTTC
CASSAGLGYNEQFF
>TRBV6-1|-|TRBJ1-1|medium-sized
TGTGCCAGCATTGAAGGGGCGGGAGGAAGGAAGACTGAAGCTTTCTTT
CASIEGAGGRKTEAFF
>TRBV12-3/TRBV12-4|-|TRBJ1-5|many
TGTGCCAGCAGTCCCCGGTGGGGGAATCAGCCCCAGCATTTT
CASSPRWGNQPQHF
>TRBV28|TRBD2|TRBJ2-3|many
TGTGCCAGCAGTTCCATAAGCGGGACTGGCACAGATACGCAGTATTTT
CASSSISGTGTDTQYF
>TRBV6-2/TRBV6-3|-|TRBJ2-3|-
TGTGCCAGCAGCTTGCGAGGCAGGGCAGCAGATACGCGGTATTTT
CASSLRGRAADTRYF
>TRBV7-8|TRBD1|TRBJ1-4|once
TGTGCCAGCAGCTTTACCGGGACAGGGGAGGAAAAACTGTTTTTT
CASSFTGTGEEKLFF
>TRBV9|TRBD1|TRBJ1-3|many
TGTGCCAGCAGCGGGGGACAGACTGGAAACACCATATATTTT
CASSGGQTGNTIYF
>TRBV4-1|-|TRBJ2-1|many
TGCGCCAGCAGCCCCGGGGCGAATGAGCAGTTCTTC
CASSPGANEQFF
>TRBV19|TRBD2|TRBJ2-3|-
TGTGCCAGTAGTACTACACTACTAGCGGGAGTAAGGACAGATACGCAGTATTTT
CASSTTLLAGVRTDTQYF
>TRBV6-4|-|TRBJ1-4|many
TGTGCCAGCAGTGACCAGGGAGGTGAAAAACTGTTTTTT
CASSDQGGEKLFF
>TRBV6-1|-|TRBJ1-1|many
TGTGCCAGCAGTGAATGGGGCCTCCGGGACACTGAAGCTTTCTTT
CASSEWGLRDTEAFF
>TRBV2|TRBD1|TRBJ1-2|-
TGTGCCAGCAGTGAGTTTTCTGGGACAGGCCCTTCTTCCAACTATGGCTACACCTTC
CASSEFSGTGPSSNYGYTF
>TRBV5-8|-|TRBJ1-5|many
TGTGCCAGCAGCTCCCCAGGAGCGAATCAGCCCCAGCATTTT
CASSSPGANQPQHF
>TRBV30|-|TRBJ2-2|many
TGTGCCTGGAACATGGCCCCCGGGGAGCTGTTTTTT
CAWNMAPGELFF
>TRBV10-1|-|TRBJ2-3|few
TGCGCCAGCAGTGACCAGACTAGCACAGATACGCAGTATTTT
CASSDQTSTDTQYF
>TRBV5-6|-|TRBJ2-3|many
TGTGCCAGCAGCCTGGGGAGTAGGGGAGGCCTTTTT
CASSLGSRGGLF
>TRBV18|-|TRBJ2-5|many
TGTGCCAGCTCACCGGGAGAGACCCAGTACTTC
CASSPGETQYF
>TRBV5-5|-|TRBJ1-5|-
TGTTCCAGCAGCTTGGACGGGCATAGCAATCAGCCCCAGCATTTT
CSSSLDGHSNQPQHF
>TRBV6-6|-|TRBJ1-6|many
TGTGCCAGCAGTTACGGGGGGGGGTCGGATTCACCCCTCCACTTT
CASSYGGGSDSPLHF
>TRBV7-8|-|TRBJ1-1|-
TGTGCCAGCAGCTTTTGCAACTTAAACACTGAAGCTTTCTTT
CASSFCNLNTEAFF
>TRBV3-1|-|TRBJ1-2|-
TGTGCCAGCAGCCAGGATTCGGGCTATGGCTACACCTTC
CASSQDSGYGYTF
>TRBV7-3|-|TRBJ2-1|many
TGTGCCAGCAGCTTAATTGCGGCCTCCTACAATGAGCAGTTCTTC
CASSLIAASYNEQFF
>TRBV30|-|TRBJ2-3|once
TGTGCCCGGTGCAGCACAGATACGCAGTATTTT
CARCSTDTQYF